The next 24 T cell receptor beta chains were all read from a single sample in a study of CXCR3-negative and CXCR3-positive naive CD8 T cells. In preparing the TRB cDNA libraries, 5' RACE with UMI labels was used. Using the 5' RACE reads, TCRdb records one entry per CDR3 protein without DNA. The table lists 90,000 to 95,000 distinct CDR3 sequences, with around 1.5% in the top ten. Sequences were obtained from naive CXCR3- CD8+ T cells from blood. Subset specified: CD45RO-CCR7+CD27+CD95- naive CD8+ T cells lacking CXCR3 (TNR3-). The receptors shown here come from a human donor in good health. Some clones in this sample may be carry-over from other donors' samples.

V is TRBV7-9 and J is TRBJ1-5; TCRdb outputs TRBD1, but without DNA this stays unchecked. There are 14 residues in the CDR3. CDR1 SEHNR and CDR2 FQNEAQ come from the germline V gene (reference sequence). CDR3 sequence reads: CASSSGRDNQPQHF.

The CDR3 loop is CASNMPRAGELFF. The chain has TRBV10-1 and TRBJ2-2; no DNA is available, so the TRBD1 call from TCRdb remains unchecked. The CDR3 totals 13 residues. CDR1 and CDR2 from the germline V gene are WNHNN and SYGVQD (reference sequence).

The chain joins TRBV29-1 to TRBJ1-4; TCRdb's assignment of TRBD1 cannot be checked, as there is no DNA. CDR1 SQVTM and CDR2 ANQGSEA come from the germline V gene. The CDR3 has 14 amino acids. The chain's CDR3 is CSVEVRGNNEKLFF.

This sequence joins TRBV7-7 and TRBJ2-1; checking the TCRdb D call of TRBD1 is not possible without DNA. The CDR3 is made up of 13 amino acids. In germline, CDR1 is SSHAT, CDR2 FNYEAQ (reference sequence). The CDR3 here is CASSVTGVDEQFF.

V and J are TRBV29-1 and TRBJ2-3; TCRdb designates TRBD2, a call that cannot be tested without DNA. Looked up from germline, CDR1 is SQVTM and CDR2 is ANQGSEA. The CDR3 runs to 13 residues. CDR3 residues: CSAAGYATDTQYF.

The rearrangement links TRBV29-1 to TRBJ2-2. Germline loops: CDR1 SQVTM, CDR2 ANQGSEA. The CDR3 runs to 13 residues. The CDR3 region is CSVTQGGTGELFF.

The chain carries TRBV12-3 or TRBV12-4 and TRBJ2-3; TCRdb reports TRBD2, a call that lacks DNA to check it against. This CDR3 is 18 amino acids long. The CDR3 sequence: CASRVLHPFGRREDTQYF.

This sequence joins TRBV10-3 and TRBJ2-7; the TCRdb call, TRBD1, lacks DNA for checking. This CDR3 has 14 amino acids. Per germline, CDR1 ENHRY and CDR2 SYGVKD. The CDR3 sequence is CAISDPGARYEQYF.

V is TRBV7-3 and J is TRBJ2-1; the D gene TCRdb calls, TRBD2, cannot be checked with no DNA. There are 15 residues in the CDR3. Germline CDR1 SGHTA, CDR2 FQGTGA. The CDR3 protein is CASSTTSYGYNEQFF.

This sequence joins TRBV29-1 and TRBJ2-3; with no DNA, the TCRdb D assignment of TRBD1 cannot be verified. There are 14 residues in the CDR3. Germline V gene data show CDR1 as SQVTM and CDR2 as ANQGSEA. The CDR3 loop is CSVVSPDRADTQYF.

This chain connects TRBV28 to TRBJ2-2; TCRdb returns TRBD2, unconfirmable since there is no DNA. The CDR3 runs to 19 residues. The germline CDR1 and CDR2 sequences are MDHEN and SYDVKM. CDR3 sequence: CASSSPSGRASHSTGELFF.

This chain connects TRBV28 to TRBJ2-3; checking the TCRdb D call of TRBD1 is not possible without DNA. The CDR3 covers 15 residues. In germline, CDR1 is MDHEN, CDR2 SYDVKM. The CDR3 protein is CASSPRTGGTDTQYF.

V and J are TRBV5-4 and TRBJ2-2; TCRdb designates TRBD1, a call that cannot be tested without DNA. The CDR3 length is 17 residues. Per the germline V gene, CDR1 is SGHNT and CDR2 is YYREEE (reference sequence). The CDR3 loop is CASSLPGAGDANGELFF.

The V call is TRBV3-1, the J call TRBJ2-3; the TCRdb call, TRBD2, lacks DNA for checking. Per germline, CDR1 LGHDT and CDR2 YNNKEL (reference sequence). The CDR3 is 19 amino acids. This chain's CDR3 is CASSHPERASGLLTDTQYF.

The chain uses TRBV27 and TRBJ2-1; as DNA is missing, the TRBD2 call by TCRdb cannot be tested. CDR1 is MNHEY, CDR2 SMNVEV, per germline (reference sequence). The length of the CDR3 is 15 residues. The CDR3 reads CASSLSTSGGPEQFF.

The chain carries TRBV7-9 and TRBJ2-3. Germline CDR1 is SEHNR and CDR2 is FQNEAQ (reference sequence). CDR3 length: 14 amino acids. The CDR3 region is CASSFGPRTDTQYF. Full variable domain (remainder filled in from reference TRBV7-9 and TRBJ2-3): DTGVSQNPRHKITKRGQNVTFRCDPISEHNRLYWYRQTLGQGPEFLTYFQNEAQLEKSRLLSDRFSAERPKGSFSTLEIQRTEQGDSAMYLCASSFGPRTDTQYFGPGTRLTVL.

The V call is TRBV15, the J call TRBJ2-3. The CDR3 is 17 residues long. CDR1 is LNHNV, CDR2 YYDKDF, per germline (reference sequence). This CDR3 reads CATSREMTSYSTDTQYF. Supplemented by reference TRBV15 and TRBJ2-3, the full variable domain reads DAMVIQNPRYQVTQFGKPVTLSCSQTLNHNVMYWYQQKSSQAPKLLFHYYDKDFNNEADTPDNFQSRRPNTSFCFLDIRSPGLGDTAMYLCATSREMTSYSTDTQYFGPGTRLTVL.

The CDR3 is CASSPRTGWFSQPQHF. This rearrangement joins TRBV5-1 to TRBJ1-5; TCRdb gives TRBD1 as the D gene, but with no DNA this cannot be confirmed. Germline CDR1 is SGHRS and CDR2 is YFSETQ. The CDR3 extends over 16 amino acids. Full variable domain (outside the CDR3, taken from reference TRBV5-1 and TRBJ1-5): KAGVTQTPRYLIKTRGQQVTLSCSPISGHRSVSWYQQTPGQGLQFLFEYFSETQRNKGNFPGRFSGRQFSNSRSEMNVSTLELGDSALYLCASSPRTGWFSQPQHFGDGTRLSIL.

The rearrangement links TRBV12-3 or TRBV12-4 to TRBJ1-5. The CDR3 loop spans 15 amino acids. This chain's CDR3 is CASSQTWTGNQPQHF.

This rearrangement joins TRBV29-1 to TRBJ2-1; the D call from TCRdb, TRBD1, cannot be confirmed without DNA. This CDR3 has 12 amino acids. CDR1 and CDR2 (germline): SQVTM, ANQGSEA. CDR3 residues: CSVEDLRVWQFF.

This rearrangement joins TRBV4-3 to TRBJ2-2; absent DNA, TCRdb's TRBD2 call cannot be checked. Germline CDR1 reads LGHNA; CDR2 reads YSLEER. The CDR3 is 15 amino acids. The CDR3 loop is CASRGLAGDTGELFF.

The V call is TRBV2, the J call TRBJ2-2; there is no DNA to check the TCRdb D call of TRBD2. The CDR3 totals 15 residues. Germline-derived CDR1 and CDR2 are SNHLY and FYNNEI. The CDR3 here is CASSERAANTGELFF.

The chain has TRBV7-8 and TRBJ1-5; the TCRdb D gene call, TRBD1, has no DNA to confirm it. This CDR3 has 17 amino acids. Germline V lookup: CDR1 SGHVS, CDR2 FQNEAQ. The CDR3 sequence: CASSTAVGGDKRQPQHF.

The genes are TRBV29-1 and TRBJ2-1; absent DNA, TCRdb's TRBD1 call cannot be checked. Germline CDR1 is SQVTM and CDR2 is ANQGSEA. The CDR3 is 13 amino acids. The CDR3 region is CSGRDTLYNEQFF.